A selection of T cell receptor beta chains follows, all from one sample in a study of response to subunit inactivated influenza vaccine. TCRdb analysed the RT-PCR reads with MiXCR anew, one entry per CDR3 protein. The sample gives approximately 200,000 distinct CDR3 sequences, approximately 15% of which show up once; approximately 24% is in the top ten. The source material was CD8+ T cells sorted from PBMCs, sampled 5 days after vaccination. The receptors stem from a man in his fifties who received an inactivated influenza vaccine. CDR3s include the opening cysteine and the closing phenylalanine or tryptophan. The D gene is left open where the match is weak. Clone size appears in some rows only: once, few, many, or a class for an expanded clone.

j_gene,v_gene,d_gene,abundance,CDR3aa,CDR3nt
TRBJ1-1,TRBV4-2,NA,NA,CASSPNTRQRNTEAFF,TGTGCCAGCAGCCCGAATACGCGACAGAGAAACACTGAAGCTTTCTTT
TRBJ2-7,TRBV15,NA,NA,CATSRRGDISSYEQYF,TGTGCCACCAGCAGGAGAGGGGACATTAGCTCCTACGAGCAGTACTTC
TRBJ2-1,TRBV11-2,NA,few,CASSLGGTTLGLDNEQFF,TGTGCCAGCAGCTTAGGGGGGACAACCTTGGGACTCGACAATGAGCAGTTCTTC
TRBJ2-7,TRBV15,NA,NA,CATSSDNLYEQYF,TGTGCCACCAGCAGTGACAATCTCTACGAGCAGTACTTC
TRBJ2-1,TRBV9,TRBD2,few,CASSVTSGGLSYNEQFF,TGTGCCAGCAGCGTAACCAGCGGGGGGTTATCCTACAATGAGCAGTTCTTC
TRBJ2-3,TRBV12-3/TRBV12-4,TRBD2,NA,CASSISGDTTDTQYF,TGTGCCAGCAGTATTAGCGGGGACACCACAGATACGCAGTATTTT
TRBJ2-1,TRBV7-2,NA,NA,CASSLKGVTYNEQFF,TGTGCCAGCAGCTTAAAAGGGGTAACCTACAATGAGCAGTTCTTC
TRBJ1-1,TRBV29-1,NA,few,CSVGGVLGSTEAFF,TGCAGCGTTGGAGGCGTACTGGGGAGCACTGAAGCTTTCTTT
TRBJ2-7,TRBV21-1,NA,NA,CASTLGRRRVTYEQYF,TGTGCCAGCACTCTAGGCAGGAGGCGGGTAACCTACGAGCAGTACTTC
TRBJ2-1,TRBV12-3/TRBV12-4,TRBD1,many,CASSLGDRGQNEQFF,TGTGCCAGCAGTTTGGGAGACAGGGGGCAAAATGAGCAGTTCTTC
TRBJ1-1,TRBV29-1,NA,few,CSVEEGRGSEAFF,TGCAGCGTTGAAGAAGGGAGGGGGAGTGAAGCTTTCTTT
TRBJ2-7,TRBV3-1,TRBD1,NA,CASSQDRGLWEQYF,TGTGCCAGCAGCCAAGACAGGGGGCTGTGGGAGCAGTACTTC
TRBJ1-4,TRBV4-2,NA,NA,CASSQESGQTNEKLFF,TGTGCCAGCAGCCAAGAGTCCGGACAGACGAATGAAAAACTGTTTTTT
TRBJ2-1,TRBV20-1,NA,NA,CSARGTRSYNEQFF,TGCAGTGCTAGAGGGACCCGCTCCTACAATGAGCAGTTCTTC
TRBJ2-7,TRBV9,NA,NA,CTSSVEGDTGYYEQYF,TGTACCAGCAGCGTCGAGGGGGACACGGGCTACTACGAGCAGTACTTC
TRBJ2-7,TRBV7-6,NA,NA,CASSLAIDRNAYEQYF,TGTGCCAGCAGCTTAGCTATTGACAGGAATGCCTACGAGCAGTACTTC
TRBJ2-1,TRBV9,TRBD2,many,CASSVGGSLYNEQFF,TGTGCCAGCAGCGTAGGCGGGAGCCTCTACAATGAGCAGTTCTTC
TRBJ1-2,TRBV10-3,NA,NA,CAISESGREVIYGYTF,TGTGCCATCAGTGAGTCCGGTAGGGAGGTTATCTATGGCTACACCTTC
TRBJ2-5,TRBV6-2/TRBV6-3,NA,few,CASSYSMGEQETQYF,TGTGCCAGCAGTTACTCGATGGGGGAACAAGAGACCCAGTACTTC
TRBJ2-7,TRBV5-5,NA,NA,CASSIGDYEQYF,TGTGCCAGCAGCATTGGGGACTACGAGCAGTACTTC
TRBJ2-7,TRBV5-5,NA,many,CASSLGPEQYF,TGTGCCAGCAGCTTAGGCCCGGAGCAGTACTTC
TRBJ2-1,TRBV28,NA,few,CASRELDSNYNEQFF,TGTGCCAGCAGGGAACTAGACAGTAACTACAATGAGCAGTTCTTC
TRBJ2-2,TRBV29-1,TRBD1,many,CSVEERGLTGELFF,TGCAGCGTTGAAGAAAGGGGGCTCACCGGGGAGCTGTTTTTT